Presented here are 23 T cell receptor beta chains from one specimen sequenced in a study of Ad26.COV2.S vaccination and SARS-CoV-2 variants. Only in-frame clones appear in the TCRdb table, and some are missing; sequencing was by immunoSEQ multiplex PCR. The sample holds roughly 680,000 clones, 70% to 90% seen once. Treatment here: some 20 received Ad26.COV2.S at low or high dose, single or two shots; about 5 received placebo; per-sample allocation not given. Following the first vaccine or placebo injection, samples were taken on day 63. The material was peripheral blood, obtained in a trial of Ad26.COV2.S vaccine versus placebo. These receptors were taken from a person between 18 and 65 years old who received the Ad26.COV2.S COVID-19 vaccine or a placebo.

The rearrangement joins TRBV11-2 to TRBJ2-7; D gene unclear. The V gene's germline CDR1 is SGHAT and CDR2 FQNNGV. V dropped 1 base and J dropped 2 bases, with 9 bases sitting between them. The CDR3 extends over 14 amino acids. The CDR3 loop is CASSLVLRPYEQYF. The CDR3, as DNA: TGTGCCAGCAGCTTAGTGCTCCGGCCCTACGAGCAGTACTTC.

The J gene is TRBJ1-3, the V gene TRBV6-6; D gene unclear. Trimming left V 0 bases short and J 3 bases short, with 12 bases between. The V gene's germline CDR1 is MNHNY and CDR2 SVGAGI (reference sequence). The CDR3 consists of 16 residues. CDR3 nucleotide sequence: TGTGCCAGCAGTTACTCGAATCCTGATCGTGGAAACACCATATATTTT. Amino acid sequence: CASSYSNPDRGNTIYF.

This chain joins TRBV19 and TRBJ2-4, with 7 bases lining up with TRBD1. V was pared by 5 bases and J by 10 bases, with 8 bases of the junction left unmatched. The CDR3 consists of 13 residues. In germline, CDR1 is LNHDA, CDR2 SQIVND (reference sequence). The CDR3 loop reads CASSLTGSAIQYF. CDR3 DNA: TGTGCCAGTAGTTTGACAGGGTCAGCAATTCAGTACTTC.

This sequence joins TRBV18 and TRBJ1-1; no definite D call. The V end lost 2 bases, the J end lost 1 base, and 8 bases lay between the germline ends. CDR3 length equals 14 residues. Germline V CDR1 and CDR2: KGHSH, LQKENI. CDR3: CASSPGMSNTEAFF. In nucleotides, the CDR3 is TGTGCCAGCTCACCAGGGATGTCGAACACTGAAGCTTTCTTT.

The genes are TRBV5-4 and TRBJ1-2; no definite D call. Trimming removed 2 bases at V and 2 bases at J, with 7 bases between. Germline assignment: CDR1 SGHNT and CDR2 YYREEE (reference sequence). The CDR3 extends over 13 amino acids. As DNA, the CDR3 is TGTGCCAGCAGCTTATGGGCCAACTATGGCTACACCTTC. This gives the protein CASSLWANYGYTF.

The CDR3 DNA follows: TGTGCCAGCAGCCAAGTTCGCAGGCCGGGACTAGCGGGAGGGCCTTCCTACGAGCAGTACTTC. Translation: CASSQVRRPGLAGGPSYEQYF. The chain combines TRBV3-1 (or the pseudogene TRBV3-2) with TRBJ2-7; 16 bases map to TRBD2. Germline V gives CDR1 LGHDT, CDR2 YNNKEL (reference sequence). This CDR3 is 21 amino acids long. The junction had 13 bases not matched to a gene; V was cut back by 1 base and J by 1 base.

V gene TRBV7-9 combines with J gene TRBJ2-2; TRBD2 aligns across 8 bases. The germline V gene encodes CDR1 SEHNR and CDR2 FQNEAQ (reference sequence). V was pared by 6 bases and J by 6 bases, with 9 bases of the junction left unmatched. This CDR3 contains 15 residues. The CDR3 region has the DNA TGTGCCAGCAGGGCCGGAGCGGGAGAGGCCGGGGAGCTGTTTTTT. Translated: CASRAGAGEAGELFF.

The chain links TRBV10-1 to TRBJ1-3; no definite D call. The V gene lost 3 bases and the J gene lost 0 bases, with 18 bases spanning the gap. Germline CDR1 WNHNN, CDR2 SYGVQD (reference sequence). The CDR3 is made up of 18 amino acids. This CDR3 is CASSDLRGASNSGNTIYF. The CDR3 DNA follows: TGCGCCAGCAGTGACCTCCGAGGCGCCTCCAACTCTGGAAACACCATATATTTT.

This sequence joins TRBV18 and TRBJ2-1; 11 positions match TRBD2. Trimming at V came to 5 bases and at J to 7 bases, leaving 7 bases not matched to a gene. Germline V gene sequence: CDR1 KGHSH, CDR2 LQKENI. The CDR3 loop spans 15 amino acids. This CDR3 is CASSGTSGAGNEQFF. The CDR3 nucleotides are TGTGCCAGCTCAGGGACTAGCGGAGCCGGGAATGAGCAGTTCTTC.

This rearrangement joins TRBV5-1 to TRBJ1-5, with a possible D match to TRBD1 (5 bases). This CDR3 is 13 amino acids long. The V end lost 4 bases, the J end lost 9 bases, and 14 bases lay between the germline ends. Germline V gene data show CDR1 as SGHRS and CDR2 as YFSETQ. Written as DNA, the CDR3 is TGCGCCAGCAGCCCTGATGGGGGGAGGCCCCAGCATTTT. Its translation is CASSPDGGRPQHF.

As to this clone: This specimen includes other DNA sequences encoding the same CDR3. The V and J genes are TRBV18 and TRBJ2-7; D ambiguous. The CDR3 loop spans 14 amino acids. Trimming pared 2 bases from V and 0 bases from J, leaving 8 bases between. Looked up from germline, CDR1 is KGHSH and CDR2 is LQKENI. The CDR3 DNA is TGTGCCAGCTCACCAGGGCAGACCTCCTACGAGCAGTACTTC. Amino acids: CASSPGQTSYEQYF.

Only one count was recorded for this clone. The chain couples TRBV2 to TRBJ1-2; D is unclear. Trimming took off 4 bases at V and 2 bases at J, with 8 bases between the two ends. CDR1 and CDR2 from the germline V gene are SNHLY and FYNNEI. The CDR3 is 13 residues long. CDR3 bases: TGTGCCAGCAGTGTATACGCAAACTATGGCTACACCTTC. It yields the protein CASSVYANYGYTF. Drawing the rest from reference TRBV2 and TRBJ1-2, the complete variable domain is EPEVTQTPSHQVTQMGQEVILRCVPISNHLYFYWYRQILGQKVEFLVSFYNNEISEKSEIFDDQFSVERPDGSNFTLKIRSTKLEDSAMYFCASSVYANYGYTFGSGTRLTVV.

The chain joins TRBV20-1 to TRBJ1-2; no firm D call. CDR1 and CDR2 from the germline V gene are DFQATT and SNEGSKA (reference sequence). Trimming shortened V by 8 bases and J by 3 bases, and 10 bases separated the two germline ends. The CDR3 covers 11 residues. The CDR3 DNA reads TGCAGTCCGCCGGCCGACTATGGCTACACCTTC. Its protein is CSPPADYGYTF.

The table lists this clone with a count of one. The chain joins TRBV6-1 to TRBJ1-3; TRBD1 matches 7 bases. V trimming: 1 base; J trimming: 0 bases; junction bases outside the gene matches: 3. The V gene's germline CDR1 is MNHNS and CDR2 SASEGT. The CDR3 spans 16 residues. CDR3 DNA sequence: TGTGCCAGCAGTGAAGGGACAGGCCCCTCTGGAAACACCATATATTTT. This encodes CASSEGTGPSGNTIYF.

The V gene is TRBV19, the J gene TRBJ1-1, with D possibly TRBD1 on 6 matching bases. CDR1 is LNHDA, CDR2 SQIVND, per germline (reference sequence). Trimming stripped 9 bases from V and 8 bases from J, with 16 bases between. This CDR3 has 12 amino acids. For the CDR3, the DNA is TGTGCCAGCAGCATAGGGGGGAACGAAGCTTTCTTT. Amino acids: CASSIGGNEAFF.

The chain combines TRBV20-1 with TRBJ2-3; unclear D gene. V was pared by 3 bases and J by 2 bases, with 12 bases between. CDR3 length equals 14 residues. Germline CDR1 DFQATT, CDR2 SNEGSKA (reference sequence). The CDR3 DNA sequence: TGCAGTGCTAGTCTGCGGCCATTCACAGATACGCAGTATTTT. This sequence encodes CSASLRPFTDTQYF.

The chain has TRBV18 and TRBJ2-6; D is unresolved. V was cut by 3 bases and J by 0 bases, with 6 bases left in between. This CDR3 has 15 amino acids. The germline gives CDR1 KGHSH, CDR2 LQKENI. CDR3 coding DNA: TGTGCCAGCTCACCGCTGATCTCTGGGGCCAACGTCCTGACTTTC. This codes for CASSPLISGANVLTF.

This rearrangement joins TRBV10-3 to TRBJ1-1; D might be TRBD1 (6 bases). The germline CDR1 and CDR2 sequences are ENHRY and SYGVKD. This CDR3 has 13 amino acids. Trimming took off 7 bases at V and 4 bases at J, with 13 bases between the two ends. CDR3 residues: CAIKQGIATEAFF. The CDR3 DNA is TGTGCCATCAAACAGGGCATAGCCACTGAAGCTTTCTTT.

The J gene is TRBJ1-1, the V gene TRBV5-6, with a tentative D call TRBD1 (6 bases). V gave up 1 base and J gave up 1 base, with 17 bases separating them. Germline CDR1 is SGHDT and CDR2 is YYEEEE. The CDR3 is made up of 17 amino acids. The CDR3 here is CASSLRGFHLGNTEAFF. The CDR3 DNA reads TGTGCCAGCAGCTTGAGGGGGTTCCATTTAGGGAACACTGAAGCTTTCTTT.

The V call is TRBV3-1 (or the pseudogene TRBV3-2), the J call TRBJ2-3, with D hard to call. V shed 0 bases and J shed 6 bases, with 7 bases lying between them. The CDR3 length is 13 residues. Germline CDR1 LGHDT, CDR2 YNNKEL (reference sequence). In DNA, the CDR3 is TGTGCCAGCAGCCAAGAGCCGTACGATACGCAGTATTTT. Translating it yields CASSQEPYDTQYF.

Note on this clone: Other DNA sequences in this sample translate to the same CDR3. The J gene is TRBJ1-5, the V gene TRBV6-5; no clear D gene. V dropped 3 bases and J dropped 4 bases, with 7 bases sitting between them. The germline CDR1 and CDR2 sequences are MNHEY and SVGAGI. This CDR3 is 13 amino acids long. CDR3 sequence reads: CASSYRSNQPQHF. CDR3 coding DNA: TGTGCCAGCAGTTATAGGAGTAATCAGCCCCAGCATTTT.

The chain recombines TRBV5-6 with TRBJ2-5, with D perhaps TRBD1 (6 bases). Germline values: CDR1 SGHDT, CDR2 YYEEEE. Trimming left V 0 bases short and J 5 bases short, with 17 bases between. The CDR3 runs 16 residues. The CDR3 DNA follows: TGTGCCAGCAGCTTGGGCGACAGGCTCCTGGGGGAGACCCAGTACTTC. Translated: CASSLGDRLLGETQYF.

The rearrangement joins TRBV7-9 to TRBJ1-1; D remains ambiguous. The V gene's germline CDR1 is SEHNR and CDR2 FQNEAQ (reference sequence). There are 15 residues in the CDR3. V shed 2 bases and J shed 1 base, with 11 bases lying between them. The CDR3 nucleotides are TGTGCCAGCAGCTTAAACGATCTCAAGAACACTGAAGCTTTCTTT. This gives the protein CASSLNDLKNTEAFF.